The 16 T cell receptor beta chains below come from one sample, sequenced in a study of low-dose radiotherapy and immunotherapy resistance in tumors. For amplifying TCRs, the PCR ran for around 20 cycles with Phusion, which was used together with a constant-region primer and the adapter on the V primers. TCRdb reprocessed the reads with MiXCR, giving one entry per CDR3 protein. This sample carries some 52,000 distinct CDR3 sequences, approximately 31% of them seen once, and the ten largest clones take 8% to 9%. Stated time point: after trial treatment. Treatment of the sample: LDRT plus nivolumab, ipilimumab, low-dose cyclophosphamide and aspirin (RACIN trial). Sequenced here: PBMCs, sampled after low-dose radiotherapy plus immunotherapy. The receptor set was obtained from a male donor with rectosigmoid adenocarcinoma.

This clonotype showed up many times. The CDR3, as DNA: TGCGCCAGCAGGAGACTAGCGGGACTCTATGAGCAGTTCTTC. This sequence encodes CASRRLAGLYEQFF. This chain uses TRBV23-1 with TRBJ2-1; 11 nucleotides align to TRBD2. TRBV23-1 has ORF status, its function being uncertain. CDR3 size: 14 residues. With V trimmed by 6 bases and J by 8 bases, 6 bases remained unmatched.

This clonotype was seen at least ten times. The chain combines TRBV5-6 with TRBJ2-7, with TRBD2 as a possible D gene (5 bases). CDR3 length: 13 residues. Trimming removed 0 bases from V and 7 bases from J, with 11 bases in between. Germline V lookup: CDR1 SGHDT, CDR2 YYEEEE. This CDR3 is CASSLEASGEQYF. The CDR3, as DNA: TGTGCCAGCAGCTTGGAGGCGTCGGGGGAGCAGTACTTC.

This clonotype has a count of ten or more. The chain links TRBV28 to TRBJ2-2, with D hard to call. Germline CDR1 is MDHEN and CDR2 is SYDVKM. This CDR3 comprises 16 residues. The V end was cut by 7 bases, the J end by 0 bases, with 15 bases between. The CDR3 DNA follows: TGTGCCAGCACCAACGGGCAGTCTCCGAACACCGGGGAGCTGTTTTTT. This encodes CASTNGQSPNTGELFF.

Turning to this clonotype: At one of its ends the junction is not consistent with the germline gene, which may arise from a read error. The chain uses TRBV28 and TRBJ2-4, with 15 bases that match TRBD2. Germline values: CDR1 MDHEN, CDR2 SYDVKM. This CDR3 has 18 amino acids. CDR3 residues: CANSRTSGRAATKNIQYF. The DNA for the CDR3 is TGTGCCAACAGTAGGACTAGCGGGAGGGCCGCGACCAAAAACATTCAGTACTTC.

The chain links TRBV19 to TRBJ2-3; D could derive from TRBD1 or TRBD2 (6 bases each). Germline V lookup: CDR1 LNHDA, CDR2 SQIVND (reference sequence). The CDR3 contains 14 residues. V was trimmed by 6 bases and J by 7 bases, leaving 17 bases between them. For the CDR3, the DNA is TGTGCCAGTAGACAGGGAGGTCCTCTAAATACGCAGTATTTT. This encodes CASRQGGPLNTQYF.

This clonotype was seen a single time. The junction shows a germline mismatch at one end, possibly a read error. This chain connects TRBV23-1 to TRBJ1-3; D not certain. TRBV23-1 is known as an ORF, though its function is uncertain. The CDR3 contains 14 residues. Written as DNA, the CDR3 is TGCGCCAGCAGTCGAAGCAGGATAGGAAACAGCATATATTTT. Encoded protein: CASSRSRIGNSIYF.

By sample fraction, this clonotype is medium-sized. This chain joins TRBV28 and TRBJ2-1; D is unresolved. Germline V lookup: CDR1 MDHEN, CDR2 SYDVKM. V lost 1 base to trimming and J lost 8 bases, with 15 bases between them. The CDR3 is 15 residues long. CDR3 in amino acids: CASSLSGTSDDEQFF. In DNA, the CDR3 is TGTGCCAGCAGTTTATCGGGCACCTCAGACGATGAGCAGTTCTTC.

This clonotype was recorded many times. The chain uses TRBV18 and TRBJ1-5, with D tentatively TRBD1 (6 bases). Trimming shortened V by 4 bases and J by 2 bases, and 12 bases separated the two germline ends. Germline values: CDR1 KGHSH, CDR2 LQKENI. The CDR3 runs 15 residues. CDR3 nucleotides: TGTGCCAGCTCACTGACAGGCACACGCAATCAGCCCCAGCATTTT. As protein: CASSLTGTRNQPQHF. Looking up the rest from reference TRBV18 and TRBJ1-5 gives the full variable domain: NAGVMQNPRHLVRRRGQEARLRCSPMKGHSHVYWYRQLPEEGLKFMVYLQKENIIDESGMPKERFSAEFPKEGPSILRIQQVVRGDSAAYFCASSLTGTRNQPQHFGDGTRLSIL.

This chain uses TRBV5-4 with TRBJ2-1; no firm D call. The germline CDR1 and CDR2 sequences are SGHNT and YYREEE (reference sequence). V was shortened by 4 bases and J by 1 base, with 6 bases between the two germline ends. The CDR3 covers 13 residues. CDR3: CASSQGSYNEQFF. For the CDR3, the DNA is TGTGCCAGCAGCCAAGGTTCCTACAATGAGCAGTTCTTC.

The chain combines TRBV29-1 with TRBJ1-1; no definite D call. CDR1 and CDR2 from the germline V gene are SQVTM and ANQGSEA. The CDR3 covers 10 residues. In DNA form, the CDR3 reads TGCAGTGGAGGGTACACTGAAGCTTTCTTT. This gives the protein CSGGYTEAFF.

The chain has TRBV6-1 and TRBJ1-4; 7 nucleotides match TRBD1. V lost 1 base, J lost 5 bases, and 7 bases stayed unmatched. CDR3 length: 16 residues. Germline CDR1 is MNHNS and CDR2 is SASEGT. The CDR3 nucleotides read TGTGCCAGCAGTGAAGTCGTGTCAGGGGGAAATGAAAAACTGTTTTTT. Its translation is CASSEVVSGGNEKLFF.

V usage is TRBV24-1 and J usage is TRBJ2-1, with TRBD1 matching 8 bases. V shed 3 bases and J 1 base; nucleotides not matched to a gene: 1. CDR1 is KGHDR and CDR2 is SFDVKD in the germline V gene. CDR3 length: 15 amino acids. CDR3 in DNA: TGTGCCACCAGTGATACAGGGGGGTCCTACAATGAGCAGTTCTTC. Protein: CATSDTGGSYNEQFF.

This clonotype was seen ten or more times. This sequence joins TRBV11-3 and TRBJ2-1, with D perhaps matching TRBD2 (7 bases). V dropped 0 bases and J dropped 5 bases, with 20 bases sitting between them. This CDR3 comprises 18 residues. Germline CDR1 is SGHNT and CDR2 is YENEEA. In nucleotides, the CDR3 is TGTGCCAGCAGCTTAGATCAAGGGGGTAGCGGGTTCGACAATGAGCAGTTCTTC. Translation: CASSLDQGGSGFDNEQFF.

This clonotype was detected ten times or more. The DNA of the CDR3 is TGTGCTAGTGGTTCCTCATCGAACACTGAAGCTTTCTTT. Translating gives CASGSSSNTEAFF. J is TRBJ1-1 and V is TRBV12-5, with D uncertain. This CDR3 has 13 residues. V was clipped by 4 bases and J by 1 base, with 7 bases between them. Germline V lookup: CDR1 LGHNT, CDR2 FRNRAP.

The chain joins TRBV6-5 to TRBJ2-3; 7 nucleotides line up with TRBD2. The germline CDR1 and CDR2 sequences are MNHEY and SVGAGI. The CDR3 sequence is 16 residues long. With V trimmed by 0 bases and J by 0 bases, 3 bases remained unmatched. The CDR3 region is CASSYSNSGSTDTQYF. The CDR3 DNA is TGTGCCAGCAGTTACTCGAATAGCGGGAGCACAGATACGCAGTATTTT.

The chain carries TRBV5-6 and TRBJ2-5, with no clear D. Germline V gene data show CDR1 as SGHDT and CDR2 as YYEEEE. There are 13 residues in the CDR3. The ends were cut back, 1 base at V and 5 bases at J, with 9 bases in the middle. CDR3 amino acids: CASSLLSRETQYF. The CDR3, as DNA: TGTGCCAGCAGCTTGCTTTCGAGGGAGACCCAGTACTTC.